These T cell receptor beta chains were read from a single sample in a study of cytomegalovirus exposure and HLA in healthy donors. TCRdb's copy holds only in-frame clones and misses some; the assay was immunoSEQ multiplex PCR. This table holds approximately 300,000 clones, just over 85% found once. Material: PBMCs. The receptors originated from a woman in her late teens or twenties in good health and CMV-seronegative. The CDR3 runs from the conserved cysteine through the conserved F or W. D genes are given only for firm matches. Clone size appears in some rows only: once, few, many, or a class for an expanded clone.

j_gene: TRBJ2-2; v_gene: TRBV5-4; d_gene: TRBD1; abundance: .; CDR3nt: TGTGCCAGCAGCTTGTACACAGGGGGCAGGAACACCGGGGAGCTGTTTTTT; CDR3aa: CASSLYTGGRNTGELFF
j_gene: TRBJ1-1; v_gene: TRBV9; d_gene: TRBD1; abundance: .; CDR3nt: TGTGCCAGCAGCGGGACAGGGGGTGAAGCTTTCTTT; CDR3aa: CASSGTGGEAFF
j_gene: TRBJ2-7; v_gene: TRBV28; d_gene: .; abundance: .; CDR3nt: TGTGCCAGCAGTTTAGGAGAAGGGGACGAGCAGTACTTC; CDR3aa: CASSLGEGDEQYF
j_gene: TRBJ1-3; v_gene: TRBV2; d_gene: .; abundance: .; CDR3nt: TGTGCCAGCAGTGTGTTAGGCCCGAGGGGAAACACCATATATTTT; CDR3aa: CASSVLGPRGNTIYF
j_gene: TRBJ2-7; v_gene: TRBV11-3; d_gene: .; abundance: .; CDR3nt: TGTGCCAGCAGCTTGGCAGATGCCTACGAGCAGTACTTC; CDR3aa: CASSLADAYEQYF
j_gene: TRBJ1-2; v_gene: TRBV5-4; d_gene: TRBD1; abundance: .; CDR3nt: TGTGCCAGCAGCTTGCAAATCGGACAGGGCAGTGGCTACACCTTC; CDR3aa: CASSLQIGQGSGYTF
j_gene: TRBJ2-7; v_gene: TRBV7-2; d_gene: TRBD2; abundance: .; CDR3nt: TGTGCCAGCACCGAACTAGCGGGAGGGCCCTACGAGCAGTACTTC; CDR3aa: CASTELAGGPYEQYF
j_gene: TRBJ2-3; v_gene: TRBV4-3; d_gene: TRBD2; abundance: .; CDR3nt: TGCGCCAGCAGCCAAGATGTGGTCACTAGCGGGAGTTCTCCTCAGTATTTT; CDR3aa: CASSQDVVTSGSSPQYF
j_gene: TRBJ2-2; v_gene: TRBV4-3; d_gene: .; abundance: .; CDR3nt: TGCGCCAGCAGCCCCCAGACTCTCGGCACCGGGGAGCTGTTTTTT; CDR3aa: CASSPQTLGTGELFF
j_gene: TRBJ2-5; v_gene: TRBV18; d_gene: .; abundance: few; CDR3nt: TGTGCCAGCTCACCGCAAGGGGCGCAGGGAGAGACCCAGTACTTC; CDR3aa: CASSPQGAQGETQYF
j_gene: TRBJ2-7; v_gene: TRBV27; d_gene: .; abundance: .; CDR3nt: TGTGCCAGCAGTCCCCTGGGGAGCGGTCATGGCGAGCAGTACTTC; CDR3aa: CASSPLGSGHGEQYF
j_gene: TRBJ2-6; v_gene: TRBV15; d_gene: TRBD1; abundance: .; CDR3nt: TGTGCCACCAGCAGAGATCTAGACAGGGAAGGGGCCAACGTCCTGACTTTC; CDR3aa: CATSRDLDREGANVLTF
j_gene: TRBJ1-1; v_gene: TRBV6-5; d_gene: .; abundance: .; CDR3nt: TGTGCCAGCAGTGGGCGGGCGAACACTGAAGCTTTCTTT; CDR3aa: CASSGRANTEAFF
j_gene: TRBJ2-3; v_gene: TRBV19; d_gene: TRBD2; abundance: few; CDR3nt: TGTGCCAGCAACCGCGGGGGGGGAAGTAGTACGCAGTATTTT; CDR3aa: CASNRGGGSSTQYF
j_gene: TRBJ2-7; v_gene: TRBV11-2; d_gene: TRBD2; abundance: .; CDR3nt: TGTGCCAGCAGCCCCCAGCGGGGCTCCTACGAGCAGTACTTC; CDR3aa: CASSPQRGSYEQYF
j_gene: TRBJ2-7; v_gene: TRBV11-2; d_gene: .; abundance: once; CDR3nt: TGTGCCAGCAGCTCCGTAAAGGGGACACCTTACTACGAGCAGTACTTC; CDR3aa: CASSSVKGTPYYEQYF
j_gene: TRBJ2-7; v_gene: TRBV7-3; d_gene: TRBD2; abundance: few; CDR3nt: TGTGCCAGCAGCTACGGGACTAGCGACGAGCAGTACTTC; CDR3aa: CASSYGTSDEQYF
j_gene: TRBJ1-2; v_gene: TRBV9; d_gene: TRBD1; abundance: many; CDR3nt: TGTGCCAGCAGCGAGACAGGGGACAACTATGGCTACACCTTC; CDR3aa: CASSETGDNYGYTF
j_gene: TRBJ2-1; v_gene: TRBV4-1; d_gene: TRBD1; abundance: .; CDR3nt: TGCGCCAGCAGCCAAGAGACCACAGGGGTGGGTCTTGGTGACAATGAGCAGTTCTTC; CDR3aa: CASSQETTGVGLGDNEQFF
j_gene: TRBJ2-2; v_gene: TRBV5-4; d_gene: TRBD2; abundance: .; CDR3nt: TGTGCCAGCAGTACTAGCGGGAGTTCAACCGGGGAGCTGTTTTTT; CDR3aa: CASSTSGSSTGELFF
j_gene: TRBJ1-1; v_gene: TRBV11-1; d_gene: .; abundance: .; CDR3nt: TGTGCCAGCAGCTTAATGGAGGACACTGAAGCTTTCTTT; CDR3aa: CASSLMEDTEAFF
j_gene: TRBJ2-1; v_gene: TRBV6-5; d_gene: .; abundance: .; CDR3nt: TGTGCCAGCGGAGGGTTCAATGAGCAGTTCTTC; CDR3aa: CASGGFNEQFF
j_gene: TRBJ2-3; v_gene: TRBV7-9; d_gene: TRBD2; abundance: once; CDR3nt: TGTGCCAGCAGCTCGCCCACTAGCGTAGGCACAGATACGCAGTATTTT; CDR3aa: CASSSPTSVGTDTQYF
j_gene: TRBJ2-7; v_gene: TRBV28; d_gene: TRBD1; abundance: .; CDR3nt: TGTGCCAGCAGCGGGACAGGGGGCGGCGAGCAGTACTTC; CDR3aa: CASSGTGGGEQYF